The 20 T cell receptor beta chains below come from one sample, sequenced in a study of spatial heterogeneity in lung cancer. Findings of the study overall: Higher tumor mutation counts went along with higher counts of expanded intratumoral alpha and beta TCRs.

No antigens are known for them. Time point in this sample: sample taken at primary tumor resection. TCRdb reprocessed the 5' RACE reads with MiXCR, giving one entry per CDR3 protein. The table shows about 27,000 distinct CDR3 sequences, with around 7.5% occurring only once. This material consisted of lung tumor tissue, taken at surgery. The receptors stem from a male donor with early-stage non-small cell lung cancer.

The CDR3 loop is CASKLGAGELFF. CDR3 nucleotide sequence: TGTGCCAGCAAGCTCGGAGCAGGGGAGCTGTTTTTT. This chain connects TRBV6-2 or TRBV6-3 to TRBJ2-2; no clear D gene. The V end was cut by 7 bases, the J end by 8 bases, with 11 bases between. This CDR3 contains 12 residues. Germline assignment: CDR1 MNHEY and CDR2 SVGEGT.

The chain couples TRBV7-2 to TRBJ1-1; perhaps TRBD1 as D (5 bases). Trimming took off 2 bases at V and 1 base at J, with 8 bases between the two ends. Germline V gene data show CDR1 as SGHTA and CDR2 as FQGNSA. This CDR3 is built from 14 residues. In DNA form, the CDR3 reads TGTGCCAGCAGCTTAAGCAGGGAGAACACTGAAGCTTTCTTT. It encodes CASSLSRENTEAFF.

This clonotype appeared many times. The rearrangement joins TRBV4-3 to TRBJ2-7, with a possible D match to TRBD2 (6 bases). The CDR3 totals 14 residues. V was cut by 1 base and J by 3 bases, with 10 bases left in between. Looked up from germline, CDR1 is LGHNA and CDR2 is YSLEER. The CDR3 reads CASSQGVDYYEQYF. Here the CDR3 DNA reads TGCGCCAGCAGCCAAGGGGTGGACTACTACGAGCAGTACTTC.

There are many counts of this clonotype. V is TRBV9 and J is TRBJ2-7, with no clear D. The CDR3 runs 15 residues. The V end was cut by 0 bases, the J end by 3 bases, with 13 bases between. Germline CDR1 reads SGDLS; CDR2 reads YYNGEE. CDR3 coding DNA: TGTGCCAGCAGCGTAGCAAGTTACGGCTACTACGAGCAGTACTTC. This gives the protein CASSVASYGYYEQYF.

This clonotype occurred a few times. CDR3 in DNA: TGTGCCAGCTCACCATCCCCTGACAGGGTGACCGGCTACACCTTC. This gives the protein CASSPSPDRVTGYTF. V is TRBV18 and J is TRBJ1-2; 7 bases map to TRBD1. The CDR3 consists of 15 residues. V was clipped by 2 bases and J by 8 bases; unmatched bases: 11. Germline V gene sequence: CDR1 KGHSH, CDR2 LQKENI. The variable domain in full, completed from reference TRBV18 and TRBJ1-2, reads NAGVMQNPRHLVRRRGQEARLRCSPMKGHSHVYWYRQLPEEGLKFMVYLQKENIIDESGMPKERFSAEFPKEGPSILRIQQVVRGDSAAYFCASSPSPDRVTGYTFGSGTRLTVV.

This clonotype was counted only a few times. The rearrangement uses TRBV20-1 and TRBJ2-2; D call uncertain. The CDR3 contains 13 residues. Germline CDR1 is DFQATT and CDR2 is SNEGSKA (reference sequence). Trimming took 1 base from V and 2 from J, leaving 5 bases between them. DNA of the CDR3: TGCAGTGCTAGAGGGGCAAACACCGGGGAGCTGTTTTTT. Encoded protein: CSARGANTGELFF.

This clonotype has a count of ten or more. The V gene is TRBV12-3 or TRBV12-4, the J gene TRBJ1-6; possibly TRBD1 for D (6 bases). V was cut by 3 bases and J by 10 bases, with 10 bases left in between. There are 13 residues in the CDR3. CDR3 region: CASSLTGQSPLHF. Written as DNA, the CDR3 is TGTGCCAGCAGTTTGACAGGCCAATCACCCCTCCACTTT.

V is TRBV20-1 and J is TRBJ2-4; perhaps D is TRBD1 or TRBD2 (6 bases each). This CDR3 has 17 amino acids. Per the germline V gene, CDR1 is DFQATT and CDR2 is SNEGSKA (reference sequence). V was trimmed by 0 bases and J by 2 bases, leaving 17 bases between them. Here the CDR3 reads CSAREPRGRLTKNIQYF. CDR3 sequence (DNA): TGCAGTGCTAGAGAGCCCCGGGGGCGTTTAACCAAAAACATTCAGTACTTC.

This clonotype is labeled as medium-sized. This rearrangement joins TRBV10-2 to TRBJ2-7; possibly TRBD2 for D (6 bases). The CDR3 is 14 amino acids. Germline values: CDR1 WSHSY, CDR2 SAAADI. With 3 bases removed from V and 5 bases from J, the gap between germline ends came to 14 bases. The CDR3 DNA is TGCGCCAGCAGTGACACGGGGACTTCCGACGAGCAGTACTTC. Residues: CASSDTGTSDEQYF.

This clonotype was seen at least ten times. The J gene is TRBJ2-2, the V gene TRBV15; TRBD2 matches at 7 bases. CDR1 is LNHNV and CDR2 is YYDKDF in the germline V gene (reference sequence). V shed 1 base and J 6 bases; nucleotides not matched to a gene: 2. This CDR3 has 14 amino acids. CDR3 bases: TGTGCCACCAGCAGAGCAGCGGGGCCCGGGGAGCTGTTTTTT. Its protein product is CATSRAAGPGELFF.

This clonotype occurred many times. The chain recombines TRBV20-1 with TRBJ1-5, with D tentatively TRBD1 (6 bases). V was shortened by 4 bases and J by 3 bases, with 16 bases between the two germline ends. The CDR3 consists of 15 residues. Germline V gives CDR1 DFQATT, CDR2 SNEGSKA (reference sequence). The CDR3 protein is CSANEGGSYNQPQHF. For the CDR3, the DNA is TGCAGTGCTAATGAAGGGGGAAGCTACAATCAGCCCCAGCATTTT.

This clonotype appeared many times. The V and J genes are TRBV4-2 and TRBJ1-4; D gene unclear. CDR3 length: 16 residues. Germline V gene sequence: CDR1 LGHNA, CDR2 YNFKEQ. V was clipped by 0 bases and J by 0 bases, with 8 bases between them. For the CDR3, the DNA is TGTGCCAGCAGCCAAGAGTGGCTTGCAACTAATGAAAAACTGTTTTTT. It encodes CASSQEWLATNEKLFF.

This clonotype was seen ten or more times. The genes are TRBV3-1 and TRBJ2-4; D perhaps matches TRBD2 (6 bases). The CDR3 sequence is 13 residues long. The V gene's germline CDR1 is LGHDT and CDR2 YNNKEL (reference sequence). V dropped 3 bases and J dropped 8 bases, with 11 bases sitting between them. The CDR3 protein is CASSQFWGDIQYF. CDR3 coding DNA: TGTGCCAGCAGCCAGTTCTGGGGGGACATTCAGTACTTC.

This clonotype was counted many times. V and J are TRBV5-1 and TRBJ2-3; D gene uncertain. The CDR3 has 14 residues. Trimming stripped 0 bases from V and 6 bases from J, with 11 bases between. The germline gives CDR1 SGHRS, CDR2 YFSETQ. CDR3 DNA: TGCGCCAGCAGCTTGGGATGGGGATCCGATACGCAGTATTTT. Translation gives CASSLGWGSDTQYF.

The V and J genes are TRBV7-2 and TRBJ2-3, with a tentative D call TRBD1 (6 bases). This CDR3 is built from 13 residues. The germline V gene encodes CDR1 SGHTA and CDR2 FQGNSA. Trimming removed 5 bases from V and 4 bases from J, with 10 bases in between. The CDR3 spells CASSIRQADTQYF. CDR3 bases: TGTGCCAGCAGCATACGACAGGCAGATACGCAGTATTTT.

This clonotype was seen only a few times. The V gene is TRBV2, the J gene TRBJ2-1; D may be TRBD2 (5 bases). V dropped 8 bases and J dropped 1 base, with 12 bases sitting between them. CDR3 length: 14 residues. The germline V gene encodes CDR1 SNHLY and CDR2 FYNNEI. The CDR3 coding sequence is TGTGCCAGCGCCAGACTAAGATCCTACAATGAGCAGTTCTTC. This sequence encodes CASARLRSYNEQFF.

There are a few counts of this clonotype. The V call is TRBV11-2, the J call TRBJ1-4; 9 bases are shared with TRBD1. The CDR3 is 15 amino acids. The J segment lost 6 bases and the V segment lost 6 bases, leaving 8 bases of the junction unmatched. Germline CDR1 is SGHAT and CDR2 is FQNNGV. The CDR3 spells CASSRTGGAYEKLFF. CDR3 DNA: TGTGCCAGCAGTCGTACAGGGGGCGCCTATGAAAAACTGTTTTTT.

The J gene is TRBJ2-4, the V gene TRBV20-1; 12 bases agree with TRBD2. In germline, CDR1 is DFQATT, CDR2 SNEGSKA (reference sequence). There are 16 residues in the CDR3. The ends lost 2 bases at V and 8 bases at J; junction bases unmatched: 10. DNA for the CDR3: TGCAGTGCTAGACGACTAGCGGGGGCGCTCTATCACATTCAGTACTTC. Translated, it gives CSARRLAGALYHIQYF.

V and J are TRBV10-3 and TRBJ2-3; D remains ambiguous. The CDR3 runs to 14 residues. Germline loops: CDR1 ENHRY, CDR2 SYGVKD. The V and J ends lost 3 bases and 0 bases respectively, with 7 bases between them. CDR3 sequence: CAISETQSTDTQYF. The CDR3 region has the DNA TGTGCCATCAGTGAAACACAGAGCACAGATACGCAGTATTTT.

This clonotype has ten or more counts. The chain carries TRBV9 and TRBJ2-5; 10 bases map to TRBD2. Germline CDR1 reads SGDLS; CDR2 reads YYNGEE. The CDR3 has 16 amino acids. V lost 4 bases, J lost 5 bases, and 11 bases stayed unmatched. Here the CDR3 DNA reads TGTGCCAGCAGCCCTCAAGTAGCGGGGGGTGTGGAGACCCAGTACTTC. It specifies CASSPQVAGGVETQYF.